Each of the 30 T cell receptor beta chains below was sequenced from the same sample in a study of OX40 agonist ivuxolimab in advanced cancers. The data were produced by immunoSEQ multiplex PCR, yet TCRdb's version contains in-frame clones alone and is incomplete. The data show around 150,000 clones, about 92% seen once. The specimen comprised CD4+ or CD8+ T cells sorted from blood, sampled in a trial of the OX40 agonist ivuxolimab. The receptors were sampled from an adult with an advanced solid tumor such as melanoma, head and neck, liver or kidney cancer.

The chain links TRBV9 to TRBJ1-1; no definite D call. The CDR3 is made up of 13 amino acids. V lost 3 bases and J lost 3, with 9 bases in between. Germline V gene data show CDR1 as SGDLS and CDR2 as YYNGEE. DNA for the CDR3: TGTGCCAGCAGCGAGAGGGTACACACTGAAGCTTTCTTT. Its protein product is CASSERVHTEAFF.

This chain links TRBV7-2 with TRBJ2-5; D is perhaps TRBD2 (5 bases). Per germline, CDR1 SGHTA and CDR2 FQGNSA. The CDR3 has 14 amino acids. Trimming removed 5 bases from V and 4 bases from J, with 14 bases in between. CDR3 protein: CASSRGSERETQYF. The DNA of the CDR3 is TGTGCCAGCAGCCGAGGGTCGGAGAGAGAGACCCAGTACTTC.

As for this clone: The junction departs from germline at one end; a sequencing error may be responsible. The chain combines TRBV7-7 with TRBJ2-5; 7 nucleotides align to TRBD2. Germline CDR1 and CDR2: SSHAT and FNYEAQ (reference sequence). CDR3 length: 15 residues. CDR3 residues: CASSLGPGGRETQYF. The CDR3 region has the DNA TGTGCTAGCAGCTTAGGCCCGGGGGGTAGGGAGACCCAGTACTTC.

This rearrangement joins TRBV5-4 to TRBJ1-1; D call uncertain. The CDR3 spans 17 residues. The ends were cut back, 6 bases at V and 1 base at J, with 22 bases in the middle. CDR1 and CDR2 from the germline V gene are SGHNT and YYREEE (reference sequence). CDR3 residues: CASTSRGTVNPNTEAFF. In DNA, the CDR3 is TGTGCCAGCACCTCCCGGGGTACAGTCAATCCGAACACTGAAGCTTTCTTT.

The rearrangement uses TRBV25-1 and TRBJ2-7; D ambiguous. This CDR3 has 11 amino acids. V was shortened by 4 bases and J by 3 bases, with 4 bases between the two germline ends. Germline loops: CDR1 MGHDK, CDR2 SYGVNS. The CDR3 bases are TGTGCCAGCAGTGCTCACTACGAGCAGTACTTC. This encodes CASSAHYEQYF.

V gene TRBV7-2 combines with J gene TRBJ1-1; D remains ambiguous. Germline assignment: CDR1 SGHTA and CDR2 FQGNSA. Deletions cut 6 bases from V and 0 bases from J, with 14 bases between. There are 15 residues in the CDR3. In DNA, the CDR3 is TGTGCCAGCAGGCCGCTGGTAGCCATGAACACTGAAGCTTTCTTT. Translation gives CASRPLVAMNTEAFF.

This sequence joins TRBV19 and TRBJ2-3; 8 bases align to TRBD2. Per germline, CDR1 LNHDA and CDR2 SQIVND (reference sequence). The CDR3 has 14 amino acids. The V segment lost 8 bases and the J segment 1 base; nucleotides outside the gene matches: 5. The CDR3 DNA reads TGTGCCAGTTTTGCAGCGGGGGGCACAGATACGCAGTATTTT. Translation: CASFAAGGTDTQYF.

The gene calls are TRBV9 and TRBJ2-1; D possibly uses TRBD1 or TRBD2 (5 bases each). CDR1 is SGDLS, CDR2 YYNGEE, per germline. The CDR3 has 16 residues. The V end was cut by 0 bases, the J end by 8 bases, with 18 bases between. Written as DNA, the CDR3 is TGTGCCAGCAGCGTAGCTAGGGGAGTCGCAGACGATGAGCAGTTCTTC. Translating gives CASSVARGVADDEQFF.

Only one count was recorded for this clone. The same CDR3 is also encoded by other DNA sequences in this sample. The rearrangement joins TRBV29-1 to TRBJ1-1; D gene unclear. The CDR3 is 13 residues long. Per germline, CDR1 SQVTM and CDR2 ANQGSEA. Between the trimmed V and J ends, which lost 5 bases and 2 bases, there was a span of 12 bases. The CDR3 spells CSVQGQFNTEAFF. CDR3 bases: TGCAGCGTTCAAGGGCAATTTAACACTGAAGCTTTCTTT.

V and J are TRBV11-3 and TRBJ2-1, with 7 bases lining up with TRBD2. CDR1 is SGHNT, CDR2 YENEEA, per germline. Trimming removed 0 bases from V and 4 bases from J; junction bases left unmatched: 12. The CDR3 is 18 residues long. The CDR3 DNA reads as TGTGCCAGCAGCTTAGATCAGGGCGGGAGCTTTCGGTACAATGAGCAGTTCTTC. It translates to CASSLDQGGSFRYNEQFF. Based on the CDR3 plus reference TRBV11-3 and TRBJ2-1, the full variable domain is EAGVVQSPRYKIIEKKQPVAFWCNPISGHNTLYWYLQNLGQGPELLIRYENEEAVDDSQLPKDRFSAERLKGVDSTLKIQPAELGDSAVYLCASSLDQGGSFRYNEQFFGPGTRLTVL.

This chain links TRBV14 with TRBJ2-3, with no clear D. Germline assignment: CDR1 SGHDN and CDR2 FVKESK. CDR3 size: 14 residues. V lost 6 bases and J 0 bases, leaving 10 bases between the germline ends. The chain's CDR3 is CASRRAHSTDTQYF. The CDR3 DNA follows: TGTGCCAGCAGGAGAGCGCACAGCACAGATACGCAGTATTTT. Looking up the rest from reference TRBV14 and TRBJ2-3 gives the full variable domain: EAGVTQFPSHSVIEKGQTVTLRCDPISGHDNLYWYRRVMGKEIKFLLHFVKESKQDESGMPNNRFLAERTGGTYSTLKVQPAELEDSGVYFCASRRAHSTDTQYFGPGTRLTVL.

The chain recombines TRBV27 with TRBJ2-5, with TRBD1 identical over 9 bases. The CDR3 has 12 residues. The germline CDR1 and CDR2 sequences are MNHEY and SMNVEV (reference sequence). J lost 7 bases, V lost 5 bases, and 2 bases had no gene match. The CDR3, as DNA: TGTGCCAGCAGTCCACAGGGGGCGACCCAGTACTTC. It specifies CASSPQGATQYF.

A few counts support this clone. The chain has TRBV4-1 and TRBJ1-2, with D tentatively TRBD1 (5 bases). The germline V and J ends were trimmed by 4 bases and 2 bases, with 14 bases remaining between them. Per germline, CDR1 MGHRA and CDR2 YSYEKL. CDR3 length: 15 residues. The chain's CDR3 is CASSPNGGENYGYTF. In DNA, the CDR3 is TGCGCCAGCAGCCCCAACGGAGGGGAAAACTATGGCTACACCTTC.

The rearrangement joins TRBV5-1 to TRBJ2-7, with TRBD1 matching 9 bases. Germline assignment: CDR1 SGHRS and CDR2 YFSETQ. After removal of 3 bases from V and 1 base from J, the junction contained 5 bases not matched to a gene. CDR3 length: 15 residues. CDR3 protein: CASSSTGGTSYEQYF. The CDR3 nucleotides read TGCGCCAGCAGCTCCACAGGGGGCACGTCCTACGAGCAGTACTTC.

The chain uses TRBV7-9 and TRBJ2-7, with TRBD1 matching over 10 bases. Germline CDR1 and CDR2: SEHNR and FQNEAQ (reference sequence). The CDR3 is 16 amino acids. J lost 0 bases, V lost 5 bases, and 7 bases had no gene match. The CDR3 bases are TGTGCCAGCAGCCCCCGCCGGGACAGGGGCTCCTACGAGCAGTACTTC. It specifies CASSPRRDRGSYEQYF.

This clone was detected once. V and J are TRBV10-3 and TRBJ2-1; the match to TRBD1 covers 8 bases. The germline V gene has CDR1 ENHRY and CDR2 SYGVKD. The CDR3 runs 17 residues. Trimming removed 7 bases from V and 6 bases from J; junction bases left unmatched: 17. CDR3 sequence: CAITAYTGQAASNEQFF. CDR3 in DNA: TGTGCCATCACTGCATATACGGGACAGGCGGCTTCCAATGAGCAGTTCTTC.

The CDR3 DNA sequence: TGTGCCTGGATCACGATGGGAAACACCATATATTTT. It codes for CAWITMGNTIYF. The rearrangement joins TRBV30 to TRBJ1-3; D not resolved. This CDR3 spans 12 amino acids. The V end lost 4 bases, the J end lost 4 bases, and 8 bases lay between the germline ends. Germline-derived CDR1 and CDR2 are GTSNPN and SVGIG (reference sequence).

The chain joins TRBV5-4 to TRBJ2-7; D unclear. The CDR3 loop spans 12 amino acids. The germline V gene encodes CDR1 SGHNT and CDR2 YYREEE (reference sequence). Trimming removed 4 bases from V and 9 bases from J, with 14 bases in between. CDR3 protein: CASSIFEGAQYF. CDR3 coding DNA: TGTGCCAGCAGCATTTTTGAAGGTGCGCAGTACTTC.

This clone has only one observation. The V and J genes are TRBV7-8 and TRBJ2-7; TRBD1 matches at 10 bases. The CDR3 covers 14 residues. Trimming took 1 base from V and 9 from J; bases not matched to a gene: 6. Germline V gene data show CDR1 as SGHVS and CDR2 as FQNEAQ. The CDR3 reads CASSLGQGAVPQYF. DNA for the CDR3: TGTGCCAGCAGCTTAGGACAGGGGGCTGTTCCGCAGTACTTC.

The DNA for the CDR3 is TGCGCCAGCAGCTTGGCCCCGGGACTAGCGGGGGGAGAGGAGACCCAGTACTTC. Protein: CASSLAPGLAGGEETQYF. The chain couples TRBV5-1 to TRBJ2-5; TRBD2 agrees at 15 bases. The CDR3 has 18 amino acids. Germline V gives CDR1 SGHRS, CDR2 YFSETQ. The V segment lost 0 bases and the J segment 5 bases; nucleotides outside the gene matches: 8.

The rearrangement joins TRBV27 to TRBJ2-1, with D maybe TRBD2 (6 bases). This CDR3 is built from 15 residues. Germline assignment: CDR1 MNHEY and CDR2 SMNVEV (reference sequence). The V and J ends lost 4 bases and 0 bases respectively, with 10 bases between them. The CDR3 sequence is CASSYGSGSYNEQFF. The CDR3 coding sequence is TGTGCCAGCAGTTATGGTAGCGGCTCCTACAATGAGCAGTTCTTC.

The rearrangement joins TRBV12-5 to TRBJ2-3; weak D call: TRBD2 (7 bases). Germline lookup yields CDR1 LGHNT and CDR2 FRNRAP. V was trimmed by 0 bases and J by 1 base, leaving 23 bases between them. The CDR3 contains 20 residues. The CDR3 spells CASGLVLRGQFPSGTDTQYF. The CDR3 bases are TGTGCTAGTGGTTTGGTACTGCGGGGGCAGTTTCCGAGTGGCACAGATACGCAGTATTTT.

This clone was recorded a few times. The V call is TRBV4-3, the J call TRBJ2-4, with TRBD2 as a possible D gene (5 bases). The germline gives CDR1 LGHNA, CDR2 YSLEER. CDR3 length: 13 amino acids. V gave up 11 bases and J gave up 2 bases, with 13 bases separating them. The CDR3 bases are TGCGCCCCACCCGAGGGCCCCAAAAACATTCAGTACTTC. The encoded protein is CAPPEGPKNIQYF.

The V and J genes are TRBV15 and TRBJ1-2; D not certain. The CDR3 consists of 14 residues. Germline CDR1 and CDR2: LNHNV and YYDKDF (reference sequence). Trimming stripped 3 bases from V and 1 base from J, with 9 bases between. For the CDR3, the DNA is TGTGCCACCAGCAGCCCTCTGATTAACTATGGCTACACCTTC. As protein: CATSSPLINYGYTF.

The chain employs TRBV9 and TRBJ2-7; D may match TRBD1 or TRBD2 (5 bases each). Per the germline V gene, CDR1 is SGDLS and CDR2 is YYNGEE. V lost 7 bases, J lost 4 bases, and 9 bases lay in between. There are 11 residues in the CDR3. CDR3: CASGGEYEQYF. For the CDR3, the DNA is TGTGCCAGCGGGGGAGAGTACGAGCAGTACTTC.

The rearrangement joins TRBV5-1 to TRBJ2-3; 14 bases line up with TRBD2. The CDR3 is made up of 15 amino acids. V lost 4 bases to trimming and J lost 6 bases; unmatched junction nucleotides: 4. From germline, CDR1 is SGHRS and CDR2 YFSETQ. In DNA form, the CDR3 reads TGCGCCAGCAGCCCGGGACTAGCGGGAGCCGATACGCAGTATTTT. Protein product: CASSPGLAGADTQYF.

V and J are TRBV2 and TRBJ1-4; tentative D call: TRBD1 (5 bases). CDR1 is SNHLY and CDR2 is FYNNEI in the germline V gene. Deletions cut 5 bases from V and 8 bases from J, with 15 bases between. This CDR3 is built from 14 residues. DNA of the CDR3: TGTGCCAGCAGTCCTCAGGGTAGGGGAGAAAAACTGTTTTTT. Translation gives CASSPQGRGEKLFF.

The count of this clone is one. The chain couples TRBV28 to TRBJ2-3; D is uncertain. The CDR3 is made up of 13 amino acids. Trimming stripped 5 bases from V and 8 bases from J, with 14 bases between. CDR1 is MDHEN and CDR2 is SYDVKM in the germline V gene. The CDR3 loop is CASSPPHYGTQYF. CDR3 DNA sequence: TGTGCCAGCAGTCCCCCCCACTATGGTACGCAGTATTTT. Full variable domain (missing parts from reference TRBV28 and TRBJ2-3): DVKVTQSSRYLVKRTGEKVFLECVQDMDHENMFWYRQDPGLGLRLIYFSYDVKMKEKGDIPEGYSVSREKKERFSLILESASTNQTSMYLCASSPPHYGTQYFGPGTRLTVL.

Note on this clone: This CDR3 is also generated by other DNA sequences in the sample. This chain joins TRBV2 and TRBJ1-2; tentative D call: TRBD1 (5 bases). The germline V gene has CDR1 SNHLY and CDR2 FYNNEI. Between the trimmed V and J ends, which lost 4 bases and 1 base, there was a span of 7 bases. This CDR3 has 13 residues. The CDR3 sequence is CASSGGGNYGYTF. CDR3 in DNA: TGTGCCAGCAGTGGGGGGGGTAACTATGGCTACACCTTC. The variable domain in full, completed from reference TRBV2 and TRBJ1-2, reads EPEVTQTPSHQVTQMGQEVILRCVPISNHLYFYWYRQILGQKVEFLVSFYNNEISEKSEIFDDQFSVERPDGSNFTLKIRSTKLEDSAMYFCASSGGGNYGYTFGSGTRLTVV.

This chain joins TRBV2 and TRBJ2-5; the D gene is possibly TRBD2 (6 bases). CDR3 length: 15 amino acids. Germline CDR1 is SNHLY and CDR2 is FYNNEI. V lost 2 bases and J 0 bases, leaving 10 bases between the germline ends. The CDR3 here is CASSERGRYQETQYF. CDR3 nucleotides: TGTGCCAGCAGTGAACGGGGGAGGTACCAAGAGACCCAGTACTTC.